This TCR beta chain was obtained from a study of blood T cell repertoires in COVID-19. V was clipped by 6 bases and J by 7 bases, with 16 bases between them. Germline-derived CDR1 and CDR2 are MNHEY and SVGEGT. The CDR3 loop spans 15 amino acids. Using immunoSEQ multiplex PCR, the repertoire was profiled, and TCRdb retains in-frame clones only, with some absent. The table lists fewer than 200,000 clones, roughly 85% of them singletons. The rearrangement uses TRBV6-2 or TRBV6-3 and TRBJ2-6; D not resolved. The TCR was taken from a woman aged 55-70 years with COVID-19, enrolled during active disease. Sequenced material: peripheral blood. Written as DNA, the CDR3 is TGTGCCAGCAGCCTCAACCGACTGCGAGCCAACGTCCTGACTTTC. Amino acids: CASSLNRLRANVLTF.